These 25 T cell receptor beta chains originate from one sample sequenced in a study of identical twins. TCRdb called the 5' RACE reads again in MiXCR, with one record for every CDR3 protein. The sample holds hundreds of thousands of distinct CDR3 sequences; around 8.1% are singletons and the top ten take less than 2%. Separately, the same data were catalogued under a study of yellow fever vaccine responses in identical twins.

Specimen: memory (CD45RO+) T cells sorted from blood. The source of these receptors is a young woman in good health.

This clonotype was seen more than once but under ten times. The rearrangement uses TRBV29-1 and TRBJ2-3, with TRBD2 matching 7 bases. CDR1 and CDR2 from the germline V gene are SQVTM and ANQGSEA. The junction had 16 bases not matched to a gene; V was cut back by 4 bases and J by 6 bases. The CDR3 has 16 amino acids. DNA for the CDR3: TGCAGCGTTGTTGGGGGGGTCGGGGCAGTTTGGGATACGCAGTATTTT. The encoded protein is CSVVGGVGAVWDTQYF.

The rearrangement links TRBV12-3 or TRBV12-4 to TRBJ2-7, with D perhaps being TRBD1 or TRBD2 (5 bases each). V shed 6 bases and J shed 6 bases, with 18 bases lying between them. This CDR3 comprises 14 residues. The DNA for the CDR3 is TGTGCCAGCAGCCCCGGGGCGGACGTGGGCGAGCAGTACTTC. Its translation is CASSPGADVGEQYF.

This clonotype has ten or more counts. An end of the junction differs from the germline gene, which may be a read error. The chain recombines TRBV7-9 with TRBJ2-2, with D maybe TRBD2 (6 bases). The CDR3 length is 13 residues. Per germline, CDR1 SEHNR and CDR2 FQNEAQ (reference sequence). CDR3 residues: CASSLEGTGELFF. In DNA, the CDR3 is TGCGCCAGCAGCTTGGAGGGCACCGGGGAGCTGTTTTTT. The full variable domain, its missing parts supplied by reference TRBV7-9 and TRBJ2-2, is DTGVSQNPRHKITKRGQNVTFRCDPISEHNRLYWYRQTLGQGPEFLTYFQNEAQLEKSRLLSDRFSAERPKGSFSTLEIQRTEQGDSAMYLCASSLEGTGELFFGEGSRLTVL.

The chain couples TRBV19 to TRBJ2-1, with TRBD1 matching 7 bases. J was trimmed by 0 bases and V by 6 bases; bases with no gene match: 5. There are 15 residues in the CDR3. CDR1 is LNHDA, CDR2 SQIVND, per germline (reference sequence). The CDR3 loop reads CASRMDRSSYNEQFF. In nucleotides, the CDR3 is TGTGCCAGTAGAATGGACAGGAGCTCCTACAATGAGCAGTTCTTC.

This clonotype was observed a handful of times. Here the CDR3 reads CASSLLPAGTTYEQYF. The CDR3 nucleotides read TGTGCCAGCAGCTTACTACCCGCCGGGACAACATACGAGCAGTACTTC. The chain couples TRBV11-1 to TRBJ2-7, with D possibly being TRBD1 (6 bases). The CDR3 has 16 residues. Per the germline V gene, CDR1 is SGHAT and CDR2 is FQDESV (reference sequence). The V and J ends lost 2 bases and 4 bases respectively, with 18 bases between them.

This clonotype has just a few counts. This chain uses TRBV10-1 with TRBJ2-3; maybe TRBD1 (5 bases). Germline V gene data show CDR1 as WNHNN and CDR2 as SYGVQD (reference sequence). The ends were cut back, 4 bases at V and 3 bases at J, with 14 bases in the middle. The CDR3 has 15 amino acids. CDR3 DNA sequence: TGCGCCAGCAGTGCTGCGTCAGGGCGGACAGATACGCAGTATTTT. This encodes CASSAASGRTDTQYF.

In this sample, this clonotype turned up many times. This rearrangement joins TRBV20-1 to TRBJ2-7; maybe TRBD1 (6 bases). Germline V gene lookup returns CDR1 DFQATT and CDR2 SNEGSKA (reference sequence). V was cut by 0 bases and J by 2 bases, with 14 bases left in between. The CDR3 extends over 15 amino acids. Here the CDR3 reads CSARDYRAGTYEQYF. The CDR3, as DNA: TGCAGTGCTAGAGATTACAGGGCAGGGACCTACGAGCAGTACTTC.

This clonotype was observed a few times. The V call is TRBV9, the J call TRBJ2-2; perhaps TRBD2 as D (6 bases). CDR3 length: 15 residues. Germline lookup yields CDR1 SGDLS and CDR2 YYNGEE. Trimming removed 0 bases at V and 2 bases at J, with 8 bases between. The CDR3 here is CASSVGLVNTGELFF. The CDR3 region has the DNA TGTGCCAGCAGCGTAGGACTAGTTAACACCGGGGAGCTGTTTTTT.

A word on this clonotype: Germline and junction disagree at one end, which may indicate a read error. The chain joins TRBV7-6 to TRBJ2-2; TRBD2 is a possible D gene (5 bases). The CDR3 has 15 amino acids. Germline CDR1 and CDR2: SGHVS and FNYEAQ. CDR3 loop: CASSLGQLDTGELCF. The CDR3 nucleotides are TGTGCCAGCAGCTTAGGGCAGTTAGACACCGGGGAGCTGTGTTTT.

The chain combines TRBV10-3 with TRBJ2-2; D ambiguous. CDR3 length: 16 amino acids. Per the germline V gene, CDR1 is ENHRY and CDR2 is SYGVKD. The V end was cut by 2 bases, the J end by 1 base, with 11 bases between. In nucleotides, the CDR3 is TGTGCCATCAGTGAGAAGAGACCGTTGAACACCGGGGAGCTGTTTTTT. It encodes CAISEKRPLNTGELFF.

The rearrangement joins TRBV19 to TRBJ2-7; 8 bases map to TRBD2. This CDR3 is built from 14 residues. In germline, CDR1 is LNHDA, CDR2 SQIVND (reference sequence). Losses at the gene ends were 7 bases for V and 2 bases for J; bases not matched to a gene: 7. The CDR3 nucleotides read TGTGCCAGTAAACCAGCGGGAGTTACCTACGAGCAGTACTTC. Its translation: CASKPAGVTYEQYF.

This clonotype was detected only a few times. The J gene is TRBJ1-5, the V gene TRBV7-9; no definite D call. Looked up from germline, CDR1 is SEHNR and CDR2 is FQNEAQ (reference sequence). V was cut by 1 base and J by 4 bases, with 8 bases left in between. The CDR3 runs to 14 residues. The DNA for the CDR3 is TGTGCCAGCAGCTTAGTCGATTCTAATCAGCCCCAGCATTTT. It translates to CASSLVDSNQPQHF.

The V and J genes are TRBV25-1 and TRBJ2-4; D perhaps matches TRBD2 (5 bases). Trimming cost V 1 base and J 1 base, with 11 bases left between them. This CDR3 is built from 16 residues. The germline gives CDR1 MGHDK, CDR2 SYGVNS. CDR3 region: CASSEFVGAAKNIQYF. DNA for the CDR3: TGTGCCAGCAGTGAATTCGTGGGAGCGGCCAAAAACATTCAGTACTTC.

There are a few counts of this clonotype. Written as DNA, the CDR3 is TGTGCCAGCAGCTTAACGATAAGGCAGCCCCAGCATTTT. Translating gives CASSLTIRQPQHF. The chain is built from TRBV7-3 and TRBJ1-5; D not certain. The CDR3 is 13 residues long. Germline V lookup: CDR1 SGHTA, CDR2 FQGTGA. Trimming cost V 0 bases and J 7 bases, with 7 bases left between them.

This clonotype was observed a handful of times. V usage is TRBV3-1 and J usage is TRBJ2-7, with 12 bases that match TRBD2. Germline-derived CDR1 and CDR2 are LGHDT and YNNKEL (reference sequence). The CDR3 has 14 residues. V was clipped by 9 bases and J by 7 bases; unmatched bases: 10. The CDR3 is CASSQSSGGVEQYF. CDR3 DNA sequence: TGTGCCAGTTCCCAGTCTAGCGGGGGGGTTGAGCAGTACTTC.

The chain combines TRBV19 with TRBJ1-2, with D unresolved. The CDR3 is 15 residues long. Trimming removed 5 bases at V and 3 bases at J, with 16 bases between. Germline V gene sequence: CDR1 LNHDA, CDR2 SQIVND (reference sequence). The CDR3 nucleotides read TGTGCCAGTAGTCCGGACCTACCCGGGGACTATGGCTACACCTTC. Translated: CASSPDLPGDYGYTF.

This chain connects TRBV4-3 to TRBJ2-1; TRBD2 matches 12 bases. The CDR3 totals 16 residues. Per germline, CDR1 LGHNA and CDR2 YSLEER. Trimming removed 3 bases from V and 12 bases from J; junction bases left unmatched: 12. CDR3 protein: CASSQEGLAGLSPQFF. The CDR3 coding sequence is TGCGCCAGCAGCCAGGAAGGACTAGCGGGACTCTCTCCGCAGTTCTTC.

The rearrangement joins TRBV29-1 to TRBJ2-3; D is undetermined. Germline CDR1 and CDR2: SQVTM and ANQGSEA. With 6 bases removed from V and 2 bases from J, the gap between germline ends came to 6 bases. This CDR3 is 11 amino acids long. The CDR3 coding sequence is TGCAGCGTAAAATCCACAGATACGCAGTATTTT. This gives the protein CSVKSTDTQYF.

In its sample, this clonotype was seen many times. The rearrangement joins TRBV29-1 to TRBJ1-3; unclear D gene. The germline CDR1 and CDR2 sequences are SQVTM and ANQGSEA. V gave up 1 base and J gave up 0 bases, with 4 bases separating them. The CDR3 has 13 residues. CDR3 bases: TGCAGCGTTGAAGGGAACTCTGGAAACACCATATATTTT. Its protein product is CSVEGNSGNTIYF.

The J gene is TRBJ2-5, the V gene TRBV20-1; 9 bases fit TRBD1. J was trimmed by 4 bases and V by 8 bases; bases with no gene match: 8. The CDR3 has 13 amino acids. Germline values: CDR1 DFQATT, CDR2 SNEGSKA (reference sequence). The CDR3 sequence is CSLPTGGRETQYF. In DNA, the CDR3 is TGCAGTCTACCGACAGGGGGAAGAGAGACCCAGTACTTC.

The genes are TRBV6-4 and TRBJ2-7, with D perhaps TRBD2 (5 bases). Trimming removed 3 bases from V and 0 bases from J, with 12 bases in between. The length of the CDR3 is 15 residues. Germline V gene data show CDR1 as MRHNA and CDR2 as SNTAGT. Here the CDR3 DNA reads TGTGCCAGCAGTGAGGATCGGGGAAGCTCCTACGAGCAGTACTTC. This encodes CASSEDRGSSYEQYF.

V usage is TRBV12-3 or TRBV12-4 and J usage is TRBJ1-1, with D perhaps matching TRBD1 (6 bases). The CDR3 runs 13 residues. Trimming shortened V by 7 bases and J by 1 base, and 10 bases separated the two germline ends. DNA for the CDR3: TGTGCCAGCAAGGACAGACCGAACACTGAAGCTTTCTTT. Its translation: CASKDRPNTEAFF.

The chain combines TRBV28 with TRBJ1-2; no clear D gene. The germline V gene has CDR1 MDHEN and CDR2 SYDVKM. V shed 1 base and J shed 4 bases, with 13 bases lying between them. The CDR3 has 15 amino acids. The CDR3 is CASSLSKGFSYGYTF. In DNA, the CDR3 is TGTGCCAGCAGTTTATCGAAGGGATTTAGCTATGGCTACACCTTC.

This clonotype appeared many times. This chain links TRBV7-2 with TRBJ1-2; D is unclear. CDR1 SGHTA and CDR2 FQGNSA come from the germline V gene. The CDR3 runs 12 residues. The germline V and J ends were trimmed by 3 bases and 5 bases, with 7 bases remaining between them. The CDR3 coding sequence is TGTGCCAGCAGCTTGCACCTTTATGGCTACACCTTC. This codes for CASSLHLYGYTF.

CDR3 nucleotides: TGTGCCAGCAGGTTGGACAATGAGCAGTTCTTC. Translating gives CASRLDNEQFF. The chain joins TRBV6-6 to TRBJ2-1; no clear D. The CDR3 totals 11 residues. V was cut by 6 bases and J by 5 bases, with 5 bases left in between. Germline V gene data show CDR1 as MNHNY and CDR2 as SVGAGI (reference sequence).